The rows below give T cell receptor beta chains drawn from one sample of a study of graft-versus-host responses after intestinal transplantation. Produced via immunoSEQ multiplex PCR; TCRdb's table is partial and in-frame only. In the table there are about 100,000 clones, over 75% of which are singletons. Their antigen targets remain unknown. The sequencing used unstimulated CD4+ T cells sorted from spleen or lymph node cells, collected before transplant. These receptors were obtained from a human donor who was the organ donor for an intestinal transplant. CDR3s include the opening cysteine and the closing phenylalanine or tryptophan.

V gene: TRBV5-1; J gene: TRBJ2-3; CDR3 protein: CASSYKRGYTDTQYF
V gene: TRBV6-5; J gene: TRBJ1-1; CDR3 protein: CASSYSARLNTEAFF
V gene: TRBV6-1; J gene: TRBJ1-6; CDR3 protein: CASIRGLGDSPLHF
V gene: TRBV2; J gene: TRBJ2-3; CDR3 protein: CASSEGLGGGGFRGTDTQYF
V gene: TRBV6-5; J gene: TRBJ1-2; CDR3 protein: CASVREANYGYTF
V gene: TRBV9; J gene: TRBJ1-6; CDR3 protein: CASSPRQGLNSPLHF
V gene: TRBV19; J gene: TRBJ1-3; CDR3 protein: CASSIGSSGNTIYF
V gene: TRBV10-2; J gene: TRBJ2-5; CDR3 protein: CASSESRAGLEIQETQYF
V gene: TRBV5-5; J gene: TRBJ1-1; CDR3 protein: CASSQTGRSTEAFF
V gene: TRBV30; J gene: TRBJ1-1; CDR3 protein: CAWSSQMNTEAFF
V gene: TRBV25-1; J gene: TRBJ1-1; CDR3 protein: CASTTGTSPRAFF
V gene: TRBV2; J gene: TRBJ1-1; CDR3 protein: CARSTRTPWATEAFF
V gene: TRBV4-2; J gene: TRBJ2-7; CDR3 protein: CASSQLGDRDYEQYF
V gene: TRBV6-5; J gene: TRBJ1-4; CDR3 protein: CASSRQPTNEKLFF
V gene: TRBV25-1; J gene: TRBJ2-2; CDR3 protein: CASSAGTGGNTGELFF
V gene: TRBV5-1; J gene: TRBJ1-1; CDR3 protein: CASKQGGTNTEAFF